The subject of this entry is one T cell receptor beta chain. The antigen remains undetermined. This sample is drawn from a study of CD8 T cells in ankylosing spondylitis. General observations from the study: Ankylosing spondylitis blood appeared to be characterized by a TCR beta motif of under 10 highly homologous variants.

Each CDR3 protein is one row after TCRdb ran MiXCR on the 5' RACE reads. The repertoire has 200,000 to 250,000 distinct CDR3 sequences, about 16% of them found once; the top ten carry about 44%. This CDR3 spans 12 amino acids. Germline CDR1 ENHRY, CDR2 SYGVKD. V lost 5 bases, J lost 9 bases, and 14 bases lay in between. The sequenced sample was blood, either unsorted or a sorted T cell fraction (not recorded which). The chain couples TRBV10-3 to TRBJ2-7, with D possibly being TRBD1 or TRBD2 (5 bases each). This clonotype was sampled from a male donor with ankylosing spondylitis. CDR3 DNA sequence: TGTGCCATCAGTCCGGGACCGGTTGTGCAGTACTTC. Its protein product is CAISPGPVVQYF.